This is a list of T cell receptor beta chains from one sample in a study of neurological immune-mediated disorders. TCRdb re-called the 5' RACE reads through MiXCR, storing one row per CDR3 protein. Of around 49,000 distinct CDR3 sequences listed, about an eighth are singletons. The specimen sequenced was PBMCs. The receptors originated from a male donor with HTLV-1-associated myelopathy (HAM/TSP). CDR3s include the opening cysteine and the closing phenylalanine or tryptophan.

TRBV5-5	TRBJ1-5	CASSPSRQAYSNQPQHF
TRBV5-6	TRBJ2-1	CASSFYICSARDLSGGYNEQFF
TRBV5-1	TRBJ2-5	CASSFGGQETQYF
TRBV20-1	TRBJ2-1	CSARDPQGLAGGPVNEQFF
TRBV27	TRBJ1-6	CASSLRPLSSYNSPLHF
TRBV7-8	TRBJ2-7	CASSLALTATYEQYF
TRBV5-1	TRBJ2-5	CASSLGSAQGETQYF
TRBV3-1	TRBJ1-1	CASSQGWGATEAFF
TRBV7-8	TRBJ2-2	CASILNGILTGELFF
TRBV5-1	TRBJ2-1	CATRLAGGDNEQFF
TRBV5-1	TRBJ2-3	CASSLKDTQYF
TRBV5-5	TRBJ2-5	CASTSPGGGETQYF
TRBV5-1	TRBJ2-5	CASSFGTQETQYF
TRBV2	TRBJ1-4	CASRRTGNEKLFF
TRBV28	TRBJ1-2	CASMGDPRGYTF
TRBV5-1	TRBJ2-5	CASSFSYQETQYF
TRBV7-6	TRBJ2-1	CASATVDKDEQFF
TRBV4-1	TRBJ2-5	CASSQAEGKTQYF
TRBV7-9	TRBJ2-1	CASSLERDRQFF
TRBV20-1	TRBJ2-5	CSARWGRETQYF
TRBV5-1	TRBJ2-7	CASSRGGSRTYEQYF
TRBV6-6	TRBJ2-1	CASSYSASGDNEQFF
TRBV28	TRBJ2-7	CASRSSSGGAWYEQYF
TRBV7-2	TRBJ1-6	CASSPVGRYNSPLHF
TRBV9	TRBJ2-7	CASSVEGGFVGYEQYF
TRBV7-6	TRBJ2-1	CASSLGTSVYNEQFF
TRBV5-5	TRBJ1-5	CASSLAAGVANQPQHF
TRBV12-3/TRBV12-4	TRBJ2-3	CASSHLAGEGTDTQYF
TRBV19	TRBJ2-7	CASRSGTGSEQYF
TRBV7-2	TRBJ1-1	CASSYRVGNTEAFF
TRBV20-1	TRBJ2-5	CSARGERETQYF
TRBV7-2	TRBJ2-7	CASSLSRYEQYF
TRBV20-1	TRBJ1-3	CSVLGVTGNTIYF
TRBV7-2	TRBJ1-2	CASSLARGGYGYTF
TRBV12-3/TRBV12-4	TRBJ1-2	CASSKGVSLTF
TRBV11-2	TRBJ2-6	CASSLGSPTGANVLTF
TRBV7-8	TRBJ2-1	CASSFPGQAWNEQFF
TRBV20-1	TRBJ1-1	CSARVKGANEAFF
TRBV7-8	TRBJ2-7	CASSFMVGAIAYEQYF
TRBV7-2	TRBJ1-1	CASSILRIGDTEAFF
TRBV10-3	TRBJ2-3	CASTPTRGGASTDTQYF
TRBV7-9	TRBJ2-3	CASTRPGTGGGTDTQYF
TRBV7-7	TRBJ2-1	CASSLGTWASSYNEQFF
TRBV7-9	TRBJ1-4	CASSSGTVNEKLFF
TRBV20-1	TRBJ2-7	CSARGGVWYEQYF